This T cell receptor (beta chain) was captured in a study of OX40 agonist ivuxolimab in advanced cancers. Sequenced by immunoSEQ multiplex PCR; TCRdb stores in-frame clones only, minus some. The table has over 50,000 clones, roughly 84% seen once. This TCR was recovered from an adult with an advanced solid tumor such as melanoma, head and neck, liver or kidney cancer. The sample here was CD4+ or CD8+ T cells sorted from blood, taken in a trial of the OX40 agonist ivuxolimab.

Here the CDR3 reads CASRQDREPGELFF. CDR3 DNA: TGTGCCAGCAGACAAGACAGGGAACCCGGGGAGCTGTTTTTT. The chain is built from TRBV6-1 and TRBJ2-2; 7 bases align to TRBD1. The germline CDR1 and CDR2 sequences are MNHNS and SASEGT. Trimming removed 6 bases from V and 6 bases from J; junction bases left unmatched: 7. The CDR3 is made up of 14 amino acids.